Listed below are T cell receptor beta chains from one sample, sequenced in a study of cytomegalovirus exposure and HLA in healthy donors. Clones were read by immunoSEQ multiplex PCR, and TCRdb kept only the in-frame ones, dropping some. The table shows under 200,000 clones, with 65% to 80% occurring only once. The sequencing input was PBMCs. These receptors were obtained from a woman in her forties or fifties in good health and CMV-seropositive. Each CDR3 is given with its conserved first and last residue. The order of the fields is V gene, clone size, J gene, D gene, CDR3 protein, CDR3 DNA. D genes are given only for firm matches. The size field is filled for only some rows; it gives once, few, many or a size class.

>TRBV6-6|NA|TRBJ2-1|TRBD1
CASSYRTGIRTEQFF
TGTGCCAGCAGTTACCGGACAGGTATACGTACGGAGCAGTTCTTC
>TRBV11-2|NA|TRBJ2-1|TRBD2
CASSLRGLAGGFTNEQFF
TGTGCCAGCAGCTTAAGAGGACTAGCGGGAGGATTTACCAATGAGCAGTTCTTC
>TRBV19|NA|TRBJ1-5|NA
CASSIDQRPAGQPQHF
TGTGCCAGTAGTATAGATCAAAGGCCAGCGGGTCAGCCCCAGCATTTT
>TRBV18|NA|TRBJ1-2|NA
CASSLLGPLSYGYTF
TGTGCCAGCTCACTACTTGGGCCCCTTTCCTATGGCTACACCTTC
>TRBV10-1|NA|TRBJ2-1|NA
CASSEAGLNNEQFF
TGCGCCAGCAGTGAGGCAGGTTTGAACAATGAGCAGTTCTTC
>TRBV10-3|once|TRBJ1-1|NA
CAISEASGKMAEAFF
TGTGCCATCAGTGAGGCCTCGGGGAAAATGGCTGAAGCTTTCTTT
>TRBV15|NA|TRBJ2-3|NA
CATSRAGGGPTDTQYF
TGTGCCACCAGCAGGGCCGGTGGGGGCCCAACAGATACGCAGTATTTT
>TRBV9|NA|TRBJ1-2|TRBD1
CASRLLPGPQGAQGYTF
TGTGCCAGCAGATTGCTCCCCGGACCACAGGGGGCGCAGGGCTACACCTTC
>TRBV30|NA|TRBJ1-4|NA
CAWSVGDYEKLFF
TGTGCCTGGAGTGTAGGGGACTATGAAAAACTGTTTTTT
>TRBV30|NA|TRBJ2-7|TRBD2
CAWSPGLLPTTSHF
TGTGCCTGGAGCCCGGGACTATTACCCACCACGAGTCACTTC
>TRBV19|NA|TRBJ2-3|NA
CASSMSRGRIDTQYF
TGTGCCAGTAGTATGTCCAGGGGAAGGATAGATACGCAGTATTTT
>TRBV18|NA|TRBJ2-7|NA
CASSPTDNEQYF
TGTGCCAGCTCACCAACGGACAACGAGCAGTACTTC
>TRBV4-1|NA|TRBJ1-4|NA
CASSQAAGRTEKLFF
TGCGCCAGCAGCCAAGCGGCAGGGAGGACTGAAAAACTGTTTTTT
>TRBV4-3|NA|TRBJ2-7|TRBD1
CASSLNWDRGSSYEQYF
TGCGCCAGCAGTCTAAACTGGGACAGGGGAAGCTCCTACGAGCAGTACTTC
>TRBV6-4|NA|TRBJ1-5|TRBD1
CASSDALTGYPPQHF
TGTGCCAGCAGTGACGCCCTGACAGGGTATCCGCCCCAGCATTTT
>TRBV5-6|once|TRBJ2-7|TRBD2
CASSLGSGGALYEQYF
TGTGCCAGCAGCTTGGGAAGCGGGGGGGCCTTATACGAGCAGTACTTC
>TRBV30|once|TRBJ1-6|NA
CASSESYNSPLHF
TGTGCCTCCTCGGAGTCCTATAATTCACCCCTCCACTTT
>TRBV7-2|NA|TRBJ1-1|NA
CASSLDISPSGAFF
TGTGCCAGCAGCTTAGACATTTCCCCGTCGGGGGCTTTCTTT
>TRBV7-6|NA|TRBJ2-7|TRBD1
CASSPGTGGYYF
TGTGCCAGCAGCCCCGGGACAGGGGGCTACTACTTC
>TRBV5-1|NA|TRBJ2-2|TRBD2
CASSELAGDTGELFF
TGCGCCAGCAGCGAGCTAGCGGGAGACACCGGGGAGCTGTTTTTT
>TRBV7-3|NA|TRBJ2-5|NA
CASSPDPEETQYF
TGTGCCAGCAGCCCAGACCCGGAGGAGACCCAGTACTTC
>TRBV28|NA|TRBJ2-5|NA
CASSPLGYRGETQYF
TGTGCCAGCAGTCCCCTCGGCTACCGCGGAGAGACCCAGTACTTC
>TRBV6-1|NA|TRBJ1-6|NA
CASMGQPNSPLHF
TGTGCCAGCATGGGGCAGCCTAACTCACCCCTCCACTTT
>TRBV30|NA|TRBJ1-1|NA
CAWSYGQNTEAFF
TGTGCCTGGAGTTATGGGCAGAACACTGAAGCTTTCTTT
>TRBV5-1|few|TRBJ2-1|NA
CASSFLGAVEQFF
TGCGCCAGCAGCTTCCTGGGTGCGGTAGAGCAGTTCTTC
>TRBV15|few|TRBJ2-5|TRBD1
CATSRDATGGRETQYF
TGTGCCACCAGCAGAGATGCAACAGGGGGGCGGGAGACCCAGTACTTC
>TRBV5-1|NA|TRBJ2-7|TRBD1
CASSLRTGGVEQYF
TGCGCCAGCAGCTTGAGAACAGGGGGCGTCGAGCAGTACTTC
>TRBV9|NA|TRBJ2-1|TRBD2
CASSVGGLAVYNEQFF
TGTGCCAGCAGCGTTGGGGGACTAGCGGTATACAATGAGCAGTTCTTC
>TRBV21-1|NA|TRBJ2-6|NA
CASKRGSAGANVLTF
TGTGCCAGCAAAAGGGGGTCGGCTGGGGCCAACGTCCTGACTTTC
>TRBV9|NA|TRBJ1-2|NA
CASSVGQAGPFYGYTF
TGTGCCAGCAGCGTAGGACAGGCAGGCCCTTTCTATGGCTACACCTTC
>TRBV28|few|TRBJ2-7|NA
CASGLGSTSYEQYF
TGTGCCAGCGGTCTGGGCTCAACCTCCTACGAGCAGTACTTC
>TRBV7-9|NA|TRBJ1-2|NA
CSSSLTLGYTF
TGTTCCAGCAGCCTAACACTAGGCTACACCTTC
>TRBV19|NA|TRBJ1-6|NA
CASSIAVQGSPLHF
TGTGCCAGTAGTATTGCAGTCCAGGGATCACCCCTCCACTTT
>TRBV6-5|few|TRBJ1-2|NA
CASGDPNYGYTF
TGTGCCAGCGGAGACCCTAACTATGGCTACACCTTC
>TRBV18|NA|TRBJ2-7|NA
CASSPRQDSYEQYF
TGTGCCAGCTCACCTCGACAGGACTCCTACGAGCAGTACTTC
>TRBV10-3|NA|TRBJ2-2|NA
CAIRSTSPNTGELFF
TGTGCCATCAGATCAACGAGTCCGAACACCGGGGAGCTGTTTTTT